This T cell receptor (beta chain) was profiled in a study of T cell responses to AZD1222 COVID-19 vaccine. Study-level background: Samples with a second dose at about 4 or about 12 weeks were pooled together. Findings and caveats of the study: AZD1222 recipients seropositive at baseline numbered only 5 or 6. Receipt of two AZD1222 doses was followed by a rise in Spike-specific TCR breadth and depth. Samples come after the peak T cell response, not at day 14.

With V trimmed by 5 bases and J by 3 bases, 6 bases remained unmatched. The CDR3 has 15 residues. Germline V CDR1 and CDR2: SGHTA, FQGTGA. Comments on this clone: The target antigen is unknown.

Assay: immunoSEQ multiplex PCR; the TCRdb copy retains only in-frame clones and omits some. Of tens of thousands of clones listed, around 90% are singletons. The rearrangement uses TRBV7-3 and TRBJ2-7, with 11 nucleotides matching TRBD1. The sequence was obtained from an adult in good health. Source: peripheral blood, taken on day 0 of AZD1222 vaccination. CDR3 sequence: CASSLSGTGGYEQYF. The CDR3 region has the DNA TGTGCCAGCAGCCTATCCGGGACAGGGGGCTACGAGCAGTACTTC.